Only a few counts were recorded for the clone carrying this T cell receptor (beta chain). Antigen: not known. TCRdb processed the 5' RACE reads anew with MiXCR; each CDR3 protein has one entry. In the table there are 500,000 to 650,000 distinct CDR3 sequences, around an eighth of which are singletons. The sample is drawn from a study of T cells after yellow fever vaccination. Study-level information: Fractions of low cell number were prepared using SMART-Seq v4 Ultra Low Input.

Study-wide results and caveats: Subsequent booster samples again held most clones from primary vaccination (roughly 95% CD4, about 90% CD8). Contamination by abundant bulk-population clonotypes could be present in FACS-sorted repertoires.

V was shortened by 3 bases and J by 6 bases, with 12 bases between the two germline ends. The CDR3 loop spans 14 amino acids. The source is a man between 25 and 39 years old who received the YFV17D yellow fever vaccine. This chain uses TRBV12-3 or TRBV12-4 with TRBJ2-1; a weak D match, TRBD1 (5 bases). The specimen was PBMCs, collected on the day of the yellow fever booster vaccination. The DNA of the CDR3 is TGTGCCAGCAGTTTTTTGGGCAGGGCCAATGAGCAGTTCTTC. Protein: CASSFLGRANEQFF.